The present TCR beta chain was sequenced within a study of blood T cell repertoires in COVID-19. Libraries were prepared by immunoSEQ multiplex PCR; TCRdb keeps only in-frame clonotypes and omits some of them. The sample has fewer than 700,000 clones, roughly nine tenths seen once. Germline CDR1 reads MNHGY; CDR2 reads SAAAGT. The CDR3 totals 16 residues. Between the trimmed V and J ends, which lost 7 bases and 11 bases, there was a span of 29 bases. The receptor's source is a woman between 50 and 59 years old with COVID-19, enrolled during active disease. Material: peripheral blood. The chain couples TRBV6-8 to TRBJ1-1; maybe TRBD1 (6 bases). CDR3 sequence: CASNIPPGTTQVDAFF. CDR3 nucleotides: TGTGCCAGCAATATCCCCCCAGGGACAACCCAAGTTGATGCTTTCTTT.